The present TCR beta chain was sequenced within a study of HIV-infected patients and healthy controls. All unsorted peripheral T cells were captured because whole blood was used without fractionation. This clonotype has at least ten counts. Reverse transcription used 450 to 500 ng RNA and constant-region primers for alpha and beta. Alpha and beta chain libraries were made separately by chain-specific third strand synthesis with multiplexing indices. Using its own MiXCR run on the 5' RACE reads, TCRdb lists one record per CDR3 protein. The sample has some 4,800 distinct CDR3 sequences; 7.5% to 9% are singletons. The CDR3 loop spans 15 amino acids. Germline V lookup: CDR1 MNHEY, CDR2 SMNVEV (reference sequence). Deletions cut 2 bases from V and 1 base from J, with 10 bases between.

The source of this sequence is an adult with HIV infection. The chain uses TRBV27 and TRBJ2-3, with unresolved D. Sample: blood, taken before antiretroviral therapy. The CDR3 is CASSLDGLGTDTQYF. The CDR3, as DNA: TGTGCCAGCAGTTTAGACGGGTTGGGCACAGATACGCAGTATTTT.